The present T cell receptor (beta chain) was sequenced within a study of tumor and adjacent non-tumor tissue in lung cancer. Study context: On average, productive TCRbeta reads reached about 4 million per sample.

Points on this clonotype: No antigen is known for it. The junction differs from germline at one of its ends, possibly a read error.

The template was RNA from unsorted bulk tissue. This non-tumor lung sample came from over 3 cm beyond the tumor edge. A modified ARM-PCR protocol with three rounds of nested PCR amplified TCRbeta. TCRdb recomputed calls from the multiplex PCR reads with MiXCR, one row per CDR3 protein. The sample has some 80,000 distinct CDR3 sequences, roughly 80% seen once. This CDR3 spans 14 amino acids. Germline V gene lookup returns CDR1 DFQATT and CDR2 SNEGSKA (reference sequence). General study points: Tumor repertoires had a smaller top 100 clone share than normal lung.

The rearrangement links TRBV20-1 to TRBJ1-1, with a tentative D call TRBD1 (6 bases). The sample consisted of distant non-tumor lung tissue. The TCR was taken from a man between 60 and 70 years old with non-small cell lung cancer. The CDR3 coding sequence is TGCAATGCTAGAGGCGGGGGGGCAGTCACCGAAGCTTTCTTT. It translates to CNARGGGAVTEAFF.